The 20 T cell receptor beta chains given below trace back to one sample, sequenced in a study of T cell responses to AZD1222 COVID-19 vaccine. Sequencing used immunoSEQ multiplex PCR; TCRdb keeps in-frame clones, though not all of them. This repertoire shows 90,000 to 120,000 clones, 87% found once; its top ten account for around 4.5%. Material: peripheral blood, obtained on day 0 of AZD1222 vaccination. These receptors came from an adult in good health.

DNA of the CDR3: TGTGCCAGCAGCCCCAGGGGGCGGGTTGGAGCTTTCTTT. As protein: CASSPRGRVGAFF. The chain joins TRBV6-5 to TRBJ1-1, with 8 bases identical to TRBD1. The germline V gene encodes CDR1 MNHEY and CDR2 SVGAGI. The CDR3 has 13 residues. The junction had 10 bases not matched to a gene; V was cut back by 6 bases and J by 10 bases.

The chain uses TRBV2 and TRBJ1-1; possible D gene TRBD1, 5 bases. V lost 5 bases and J 2 bases, leaving 9 bases between the germline ends. CDR3 length equals 13 residues. Germline CDR1 and CDR2: SNHLY and FYNNEI. The CDR3 DNA follows: TGTGCCAGCAGTTCGACAGTTAACACTGAAGCTTTCTTT. Translation gives CASSSTVNTEAFF.

J is TRBJ2-5 and V is TRBV6-2 or TRBV6-3; D might be TRBD1 (6 bases). The V end lost 6 bases, the J end lost 0 bases, and 17 bases lay between the germline ends. Germline CDR1 MNHEY, CDR2 SVGEGT. The CDR3 has 16 residues. CDR3 in DNA: TGTGCCAGCAGCCCTCTTGGGACACCAAACCAAGAGACCCAGTACTTC. Protein: CASSPLGTPNQETQYF.

This chain uses TRBV5-4 with TRBJ1-1, with TRBD1 identical over 7 bases. V was pared by 5 bases and J by 3 bases, with 10 bases of the junction left unmatched. This CDR3 comprises 15 residues. Germline V gives CDR1 SGHNT, CDR2 YYREEE (reference sequence). CDR3 DNA: TGTGCCAGCAGGCCCCAGGGGGGGTACGACACTGAAGCTTTCTTT. This translates into CASRPQGGYDTEAFF.

This clone appeared once. The rearrangement uses TRBV2 and TRBJ2-1; 12 bases line up with TRBD2. The CDR3 runs 15 residues. V was clipped by 7 bases and J by 5 bases; unmatched bases: 6. CDR1 and CDR2 from the germline V gene are SNHLY and FYNNEI. The CDR3: CASKPTSGSDNEQFF. The CDR3 DNA reads as TGTGCCAGCAAGCCGACTAGCGGGAGTGACAATGAGCAGTTCTTC. The whole variable domain, filled in from reference TRBV2 and TRBJ2-1, reads EPEVTQTPSHQVTQMGQEVILRCVPISNHLYFYWYRQILGQKVEFLVSFYNNEISEKSEIFDDQFSVERPDGSNFTLKIRSTKLEDSAMYFCASKPTSGSDNEQFFGPGTRLTVL.

This chain connects TRBV3-1 (or the pseudogene TRBV3-2) to TRBJ2-1; the D gene could be TRBD1 or TRBD2 (5 bases each). The CDR3 extends over 12 amino acids. V lost 0 bases and J 9 bases, leaving 6 bases between the germline ends. In germline, CDR1 is LGHDT, CDR2 YNNKEL (reference sequence). In nucleotides, the CDR3 is TGTGCCAGCAGCCAAGAGGGGACTGAGCAGTTCTTC. Protein product: CASSQEGTEQFF.

This rearrangement joins TRBV5-1 to TRBJ2-3; no definite D call. The CDR3 is 14 amino acids. Looked up from germline, CDR1 is SGHRS and CDR2 is YFSETQ. Trimming shortened V by 0 bases and J by 1 base, and 6 bases separated the two germline ends. In DNA, the CDR3 is TGCGCCAGCAGCTTGGCCGTCGGCACAGATACGCAGTATTTT. This gives the protein CASSLAVGTDTQYF. Looking up the rest from reference TRBV5-1 and TRBJ2-3 gives the full variable domain: KAGVTQTPRYLIKTRGQQVTLSCSPISGHRSVSWYQQTPGQGLQFLFEYFSETQRNKGNFPGRFSGRQFSNSRSEMNVSTLELGDSALYLCASSLAVGTDTQYFGPGTRLTVL.

This clone was observed a few times. The chain has TRBV21-1 and TRBJ2-1; the table assigns TRBD2, which was not confirmed against the DNA. TRBV21-1 corresponds to a pseudogene. This CDR3 region has 14 residues. CDR3 amino acids: CARGSGGPTNEQFF. The DNA of the CDR3 is TGTGCCAGAGGAAGCGGGGGGCCTACCAATGAGCAGTTCTTC.

V is TRBV7-2 and J is TRBJ2-7; 9 positions match TRBD1. The CDR3 length is 13 residues. V lost 1 base to trimming and J lost 11 bases; unmatched junction nucleotides: 6. Germline CDR1 is SGHTA and CDR2 is FQGNSA. CDR3 nucleotides: TGTGCCAGCAGCTTAGGTTGGACAGGGGAAAAGTACTTC. Its protein is CASSLGWTGEKYF.

J is TRBJ2-2 and V is TRBV13; D may correspond to TRBD1 or TRBD2 (5 bases each). CDR1 PRHDT and CDR2 FYEKMQ come from the germline V gene (reference sequence). V was shortened by 5 bases and J by 5 bases, with 12 bases between the two germline ends. The CDR3 is 14 amino acids. CDR3 nucleotide sequence: TGTGCCAGCAGCCGGGGACGTCCGACCGGGGAGCTGTTTTTT. As protein: CASSRGRPTGELFF.

Only one count was recorded for this clone. The rearrangement links TRBV19 to TRBJ1-2; 10 positions agree with TRBD1. CDR1 and CDR2 (germline): LNHDA, SQIVND (reference sequence). The J segment lost 4 bases and the V segment lost 4 bases, leaving 6 bases of the junction unmatched. The CDR3 loop spans 15 amino acids. Here the CDR3 reads CASSTDRGRSYGYTF. The CDR3 coding sequence is TGTGCCAGTAGTACAGACAGGGGGCGAAGCTATGGCTACACCTTC.

CDR3 sequence (DNA): TGTGCCAGCAGCCCTATGAGGACTAGCGGTGACAATGAGCAGTTCTTC. Translating it yields CASSPMRTSGDNEQFF. The chain carries TRBV5-4 and TRBJ2-1, with TRBD2 matching over 10 bases. The germline gives CDR1 SGHNT, CDR2 YYREEE (reference sequence). The CDR3 has 16 residues. The V segment lost 4 bases and the J segment 5 bases; nucleotides outside the gene matches: 9.

The rearrangement links TRBV29-1 to TRBJ2-4, with D perhaps matching TRBD1 (6 bases). Germline values: CDR1 SQVTM, CDR2 ANQGSEA. The CDR3 consists of 13 residues. The V gene lost 4 bases and the J gene lost 4 bases, with 11 bases spanning the gap. Written as DNA, the CDR3 is TGCAGCGTTGCCAAAGGGGGTAAAAACATTCAGTACTTC. Translating it yields CSVAKGGKNIQYF.

This sequence joins TRBV5-1 and TRBJ1-3; D is unresolved. V was clipped by 0 bases and J by 3 bases, with 7 bases between them. CDR1 SGHRS and CDR2 YFSETQ come from the germline V gene. The CDR3 runs to 14 residues. CDR3 sequence (DNA): TGCGCCAGCAGCTTGGCGGGTAATGGAAACACCATATATTTT. Amino acid sequence: CASSLAGNGNTIYF.

The V and J genes are TRBV19 and TRBJ1-2; 9 bases align to TRBD1. Trimming removed 4 bases from V and 2 bases from J; junction bases left unmatched: 8. The CDR3 length is 16 residues. In germline, CDR1 is LNHDA, CDR2 SQIVND (reference sequence). The CDR3, as DNA: TGTGCCAGTAGTACGAGACAGGGGGTAGAGAACTATGGCTACACCTTC. Encoded protein: CASSTRQGVENYGYTF.

J is TRBJ1-6 and V is TRBV10-2; D is possibly TRBD1 (5 bases). This CDR3 is 14 amino acids long. V lost 2 bases, J lost 5 bases, and 7 bases lay in between. Germline V gene data show CDR1 as WSHSY and CDR2 as SAAADI. DNA of the CDR3: TGCGCCAGCAGTGAGGCAGGGAATAATTCACCCCTCCACTTT. Translated, it gives CASSEAGNNSPLHF.

V usage is TRBV5-6 and J usage is TRBJ2-2; D perhaps matches TRBD2 (5 bases). This CDR3 contains 15 residues. Germline V gene sequence: CDR1 SGHDT, CDR2 YYEEEE. The V gene lost 1 base and the J gene lost 4 bases, with 11 bases spanning the gap. The CDR3, as DNA: TGTGCCAGCAGCTTGCTTTACGCGGGCACCGGGGAGCTGTTTTTT. Amino acid sequence: CASSLLYAGTGELFF.

A few counts support this clone. V gene TRBV27 combines with J gene TRBJ1-2; TRBD1 matches at 7 bases. V shed 8 bases, J shed 1 base, and the junction held 7 bases outside the gene matches. Germline CDR1 MNHEY, CDR2 SMNVEV (reference sequence). The CDR3 runs to 14 residues. CDR3 loop: CASGAGGRNYGYTF. CDR3 in DNA: TGTGCCAGCGGTGCAGGGGGTCGTAACTATGGCTACACCTTC.

The V gene is TRBV6-1, the J gene TRBJ1-1; D is possibly TRBD1 (6 bases). Germline-derived CDR1 and CDR2 are MNHNS and SASEGT. The CDR3 has 14 residues. Trimming left V 2 bases short and J 8 bases short, with 15 bases between. CDR3 DNA sequence: TGTGCCAGCAGTGAACCTGGGCGGGGGCCCGAAGCTTTCTTT. As protein: CASSEPGRGPEAFF.

This sequence joins TRBV29-1 and TRBJ2-7; 8 bases are a match to TRBD1. Germline-derived CDR1 and CDR2 are SQVTM and ANQGSEA. Germline trimming cut 3 bases from V and 3 bases from J; bases unmatched to any gene: 7. This CDR3 has 14 residues. CDR3 amino acids: CSVDSGTGFYEQYF. For the CDR3, the DNA is TGCAGCGTTGACTCTGGGACAGGATTCTACGAGCAGTACTTC.